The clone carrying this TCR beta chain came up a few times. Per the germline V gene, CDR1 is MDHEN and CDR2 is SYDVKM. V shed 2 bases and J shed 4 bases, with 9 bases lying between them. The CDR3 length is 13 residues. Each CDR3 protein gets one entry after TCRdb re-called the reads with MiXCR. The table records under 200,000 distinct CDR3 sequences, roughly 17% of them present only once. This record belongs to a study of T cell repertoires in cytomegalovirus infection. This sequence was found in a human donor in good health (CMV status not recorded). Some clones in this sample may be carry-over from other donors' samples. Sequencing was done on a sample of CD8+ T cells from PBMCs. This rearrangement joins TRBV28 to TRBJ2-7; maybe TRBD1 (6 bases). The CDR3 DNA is TGTGCCAGCAGTTTAGGGACACCGTACGAGCAGTACTTC. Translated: CASSLGTPYEQYF.